The rows below give T cell receptor beta chains drawn from one sample of a study of T cells in Graves' hyperthyroidism and ophthalmopathy. One entry per CDR3 protein results from TCRdb running MiXCR on the multiplex PCR reads. The sample contains some 620,000 distinct CDR3 sequences, about 16% of which appear only once. Sequencing was done on a sample of blood. Receptors originate from a woman between 25 and 40 years old with Graves' hyperthyroidism. Both conserved end residues are part of each CDR3. Fields, in order: D gene, V gene, CDR3 length, J gene, clone size, CDR3 DNA, CDR3 protein. The D gene is left open where the match is weak. Expanded clones get a size class; other rows say once, few or many, or leave the size out.

-,TRBV11-2,16,TRBJ2-7,many,TGTGCCAGCAGCAACCCCGGGACTTCGCCCTCCTACGAGCAGTACTTC,CASSNPGTSPSYEQYF
TRBD2,TRBV3-1,17,TRBJ2-1,-,TGTGCCAGCAGCCACGGACTAGCGGGGGCAGACGGGAATGAGCAGTTCTTC,CASSHGLAGADGNEQFF
-,TRBV2,13,TRBJ2-7,many,TGTGCCAGCGCCGCCGCCCTTCCCTACGAGCAGTACTTC,CASAAALPYEQYF
-,TRBV2,13,TRBJ1-1,-,TGTGCCAGCGTGCGTTATTTTAACACTGAAGCTTTCTTT,CASVRYFNTEAFF
TRBD2,TRBV7-3,18,TRBJ2-2,-,TGTGCCAGCAGCCCCGGATCAGCGGGAGTTAGGAACACCGGGGAGCTGTTTTTT,CASSPGSAGVRNTGELFF
-,TRBV11-3,13,TRBJ2-1,many,TGTGCCAGCAGCCTCACTACTTATCCGTCGCAGTTCTTC,CASSLTTYPSQFF
TRBD1,TRBV2,14,TRBJ1-5,many,TGTGCCAGCAGGGCCGGGACAGGGGGTCAGCCCCAGCATTTT,CASRAGTGGQPQHF
-,TRBV11-3,14,TRBJ2-3,many,TGTGCCAGCAGCCGGACTCCTAAGGGTGATACGCAGTATTTT,CASSRTPKGDTQYF
TRBD2,TRBV5-1,13,TRBJ2-1,many,TGTGCCAGCAGCCTGACTAGCGGCAATGAGCAGTTCTTC,CASSLTSGNEQFF
-,TRBV10-3,17,TRBJ1-2,few,TGTGCCATCGTTCAGGGGCCCAACATAGGGCCGGTCTATGGCTACACCTTC,CAIVQGPNIGPVYGYTF
TRBD1,TRBV7-9,17,TRBJ1-1,-,TGTGCCAGCAGCTCCTACAGGGGCGGGAGTTTGAACACTGAAGCTTTCTTT,CASSSYRGGSLNTEAFF
TRBD2,TRBV7-9,15,TRBJ2-1,-,TGTGCCAGCAGCTTAGTAACTGGCGGGAGGGTTGAGCAGTTCTTC,CASSLVTGGRVEQFF
TRBD1,TRBV29-1,11,TRBJ1-1,many,TGCAGCGTTGAGGGGGACAGAGAAGCTTTCTTT,CSVEGDREAFF
-,TRBV6-6,14,TRBJ1-2,many,TGTGCCAGCAGTTACTCGGCGGGTCGCTATGGCTACACCTTC,CASSYSAGRYGYTF
-,TRBV5-1,13,TRBJ2-5,-,TGTGCCAGCATCCGGGCTCCCCAAGAGACCCAGTACTTC,CASIRAPQETQYF
-,TRBV11-1,14,TRBJ2-2,many,TGTGCCAGCAGCTTTGCAGGGGCCACCGGGGAGCTGTTTTTT,CASSFAGATGELFF
-,TRBV12-3/TRBV12-4,16,TRBJ2-7,few,TGTGCCAGCAGTTTAGCTTTCGCGAGTTACTCCTACGAGCAGTACTTC,CASSLAFASYSYEQYF
-,TRBV18,13,TRBJ2-7,-,TGTGCCAGCTCACCAGCGAAGGAGTCCGAGCAGTACTTC,CASSPAKESEQYF
-,TRBV2,13,TRBJ2-3,many,TGTGCCAGCACGGCTTTAGGGGCAGATACGCAGTATTTT,CASTALGADTQYF
-,TRBV20-1,14,TRBJ2-5,many,TGCAGTGCTAGAGGCTTTTCGATTCAAGAGACCCAGTACTTC,CSARGFSIQETQYF
TRBD1,TRBV7-2,15,TRBJ1-5,-,TGTGCCAGCAGCCCCGGACAGGGGAGGTGGCAGCCCCAGCATTTT,CASSPGQGRWQPQHF
-,TRBV6-5,13,TRBJ1-2,many,TGTGCCAGCAGTTACGACGGCCCCTATGGCTACACCTTC,CASSYDGPYGYTF
-,TRBV19,15,TRBJ2-7,-,TGTGCCAGTCCAGGGCGCTCCCAGTCTTTTTCCGAGCAGTACTTC,CASPGRSQSFSEQYF
-,TRBV30,13,TRBJ1-1,many,TGTGCCTGGACCCAGACACATAACACTGAAGCTTTCTTT,CAWTQTHNTEAFF
-,TRBV6-2/TRBV6-3,17,TRBJ1-5,few,TGTGCCAGCCCCCTTGGGCAGGCCTTTTTGGGGAATCAGCCCCAGCATTTT,CASPLGQAFLGNQPQHF
TRBD1,TRBV7-6,15,TRBJ1-5,few,TGTGCCAGCAGCTTAGGGCCAGGGGGTGGTCAGCCCCAGCATTTT,CASSLGPGGGQPQHF
-,TRBV28,15,TRBJ2-7,many,TGTGCCAGCAGTTTAATTTGGCGGGGCAGCTACGAGCAGTACTTC,CASSLIWRGSYEQYF
-,TRBV4-2,14,TRBJ1-2,few,TGTGCCAGCAGCCAAGAGTTTCTTAACTATGGCTACACCTTC,CASSQEFLNYGYTF
TRBD1,TRBV19,15,TRBJ2-1,few,TGTGCCAGTACCCCAGGCACAGGGGTACCCAATGAGCAGTTCTTC,CASTPGTGVPNEQFF
-,TRBV15,17,TRBJ2-1,few,TGTGCCACCAGCAGTCAAGACAGATTGGGTTCCTACAATGAGCAGTTCTTC,CATSSQDRLGSYNEQFF
TRBD1,TRBV28,15,TRBJ2-7,many,TGTGCCAGCAGCGCTCTCGGGACAGGAAACTACGAGCAGTACTTC,CASSALGTGNYEQYF
-,TRBV30,13,TRBJ1-2,many,TGTGCCTGGAGTCCTCCCGGAGTCTATGGCTACACCTTC,CAWSPPGVYGYTF
TRBD1,TRBV12-3/TRBV12-4,14,TRBJ1-2,-,TGTGCCAGCAGGCGCGTCGGACAGGGCTATGGCTACACCTTC,CASRRVGQGYGYTF
-,TRBV7-2,12,TRBJ2-3,many,TGTGCCAGCAGCCAGATCTCAAAAACGCAGTATTTT,CASSQISKTQYF
-,TRBV27,20,TRBJ1-4,-,TGTGCCGGCAGTCGGAGAACGGGACACTTAATAGCCGCAACTAATGAAAAACTGTTTTTT,CAGSRRTGHLIAATNEKLFF
-,TRBV6-2/TRBV6-3,16,TRBJ2-2,-,TGTGCCAGCAGTTACGGGCCGTACGCGAACACCGGGGAGCTGTTTTTT,CASSYGPYANTGELFF
-,TRBV29-1,14,TRBJ2-1,-,TGCAGCGTTGGTCCAGCGGAGGACATCAATGAGCAGTTCTTC,CSVGPAEDINEQFF
TRBD2,TRBV4-1,16,TRBJ2-5,-,TGCGCCAGCAGCCAATACGGGGCGGGAGAGGGGGAGACCCAGTACTTC,CASSQYGAGEGETQYF
TRBD2,TRBV2,14,TRBJ2-7,many,TGTGCCAGCAGTGGTCGGACTAGTCTTTACGAGCAGTACTTC,CASSGRTSLYEQYF
TRBD2,TRBV30,16,TRBJ2-1,-,TGTGCCTGGAGTAACCCGGGACTAGCGGGAGGGGATGAGCAGTTCTTC,CAWSNPGLAGGDEQFF
-,TRBV9,14,TRBJ2-7,-,TGTGCCAGCAGCGTAGATGGATCTATCTACGAGCAGTACTTC,CASSVDGSIYEQYF
-,TRBV12-3/TRBV12-4,14,TRBJ2-7,many,TGTGCCAGCACCCTCGGACCCCCCCCAAACGAGCAGTACTTC,CASTLGPPPNEQYF
-,TRBV30,13,TRBJ2-1,many,TGTGCCTGGAATCGCAATCCTGGGGGTGAGCAGTTCTTC,CAWNRNPGGEQFF
TRBD1,TRBV28,15,TRBJ1-5,many,TGTGCCAGCAGCCAAGACAGGGATTGGGGTCAGCCCCAGCATTTT,CASSQDRDWGQPQHF
TRBD2,TRBV9,15,TRBJ2-1,-,TGTGCCAGCAGCGTAGGGGGACTAACATACGATGAGCAGTTCTTC,CASSVGGLTYDEQFF
TRBD2,TRBV15,15,TRBJ2-7,many,TGTGCCACCAGCATCGGACTAGCGAGTTCCTACGAGCAGTACTTC,CATSIGLASSYEQYF
TRBD1,TRBV15,13,TRBJ1-2,few,TGTGCCACCAGCACAGGGGGAGTGGATGGCTACACCTTC,CATSTGGVDGYTF
-,TRBV9,20,TRBJ1-3,-,TGTGCCAGCAGCCCACTCCGGGCTCTAGCTCCATTAATCTCTGGAAACACCATATATTTT,CASSPLRALAPLISGNTIYF
-,TRBV27,11,TRBJ2-4,-,TGTGCCAGCCGGCTCTTAGGTATTCAGTACTTC,CASRLLGIQYF
-,TRBV20-1,15,TRBJ1-1,-,TGCAGTGCTAGAGCGATGTTGAGGCCGAACACTGAAGCTTTCTTT,CSARAMLRPNTEAFF
-,TRBV5-5,13,TRBJ1-6,few,TGTGCCAGCACCATGTCGAACTCTTCACCCCTCCACTTT,CASTMSNSSPLHF